This T cell receptor (beta chain) was recovered during a study of T cell responses to AZD1222 COVID-19 vaccine. The study's findings and limits: Clonal diversity was possibly underestimated, and the donors were mostly white British, with more females. Spike-wide coverage was observed for vaccine-associated CD4 TCRs, with dominant responses at 160-218 and 743-854.

V shed 5 bases and J 3 bases; nucleotides not matched to a gene: 9. Looked up from germline, CDR1 is LNHDA and CDR2 is SQIVND (reference sequence). The CDR3 sequence is 16 residues long. TCRdb's copy holds only in-frame clones and misses some; the assay was immunoSEQ multiplex PCR. The sample yields around 140,000 clones, 80% to 90% seen once. There are a few counts of this clone. The antigen remains unidentified. This sample comprised peripheral blood, obtained on day 0 of AZD1222 vaccination. The V and J genes are TRBV19 and TRBJ1-4, with TRBD1 matching over 7 bases. This receptor was obtained from an adult in good health. The CDR3 nucleotides read TGTGCCAGTAGTCCGTACCGGGACAGAGCTAATGAAAAACTGTTTTTT. Residues: CASSPYRDRANEKLFF.